Presented here are 28 T cell receptor beta chains from one specimen sequenced in a study of control samples from healthy donors and cancer patients. TCRdb's copy holds only in-frame clones and misses some; the assay was immunoSEQ multiplex PCR. The table lists fewer than 110,000 clones, around nine tenths of them singletons. The sequenced material came from blood. These receptors all stem from a man aged 25-45 years in good health.

This clone was detected once. This chain connects TRBV24-1 to TRBJ1-2; unclear D gene. Germline values: CDR1 KGHDR, CDR2 SFDVKD. Trimming removed 0 bases from V and 7 bases from J, with 11 bases in between. This CDR3 comprises 14 residues. CDR3 region: CATSDLNYFGGYTF. The CDR3 nucleotides read TGTGCCACCAGTGATTTGAACTATTTCGGTGGCTACACCTTC.

The CDR3 nucleotides are TGTGCCAGCAGCCAGGGGGCTAACTATGGCTACACCTTC. It is translated as CASSQGANYGYTF. The gene calls are TRBV5-6 and TRBJ1-2; the match to TRBD1 covers 7 bases. CDR1 and CDR2 (germline): SGHDT, YYEEEE. Losses at the gene ends were 4 bases for V and 0 bases for J; bases not matched to a gene: 0. CDR3 length: 13 amino acids.

This chain uses TRBV5-4 with TRBJ1-1; D not resolved. Germline values: CDR1 SGHNT, CDR2 YYREEE (reference sequence). V lost 4 bases to trimming and J lost 5 bases, with 12 bases between them. The CDR3 spans 13 residues. CDR3 nucleotide sequence: TGTGCCAGCAGCGGAGATCGGAGGACTGAAGCTTTCTTT. The encoded protein is CASSGDRRTEAFF.

The CDR3 nucleotides are TGTGCCAGCAGCCGACAGGCTAACTATGGCTACACCTTC. Protein sequence: CASSRQANYGYTF. The genes are TRBV12-3 or TRBV12-4 and TRBJ1-2; possible D gene TRBD1, 6 bases. Trimming removed 6 bases at V and 0 bases at J, with 8 bases between. This CDR3 comprises 13 residues.

The genes are TRBV5-1 and TRBJ2-2; D is unclear. From germline, CDR1 is SGHRS and CDR2 YFSETQ. The CDR3 covers 15 residues. Trimming stripped 1 base from V and 2 bases from J, with 9 bases between. The DNA of the CDR3 is TGCGCCAGCAGCTTGAGGCAGTCAAACACCGGGGAGCTGTTTTTT. Its translation is CASSLRQSNTGELFF. Full variable domain (missing parts from reference TRBV5-1 and TRBJ2-2): KAGVTQTPRYLIKTRGQQVTLSCSPISGHRSVSWYQQTPGQGLQFLFEYFSETQRNKGNFPGRFSGRQFSNSRSEMNVSTLELGDSALYLCASSLRQSNTGELFFGEGSRLTVL.

The chain combines TRBV19 with TRBJ2-5, with TRBD2 matching over 7 bases. This CDR3 has 14 residues. The germline gives CDR1 LNHDA, CDR2 SQIVND (reference sequence). V shed 5 bases, J shed 5 bases, and the junction held 8 bases outside the gene matches. The CDR3 DNA reads as TGTGCCAGTAGTTTGTTCGGGGGAGGGGAGACCCAGTACTTC. This gives the protein CASSLFGGGETQYF.

V gene TRBV5-4 combines with J gene TRBJ1-1; no reliable D call. Germline CDR1 SGHNT, CDR2 YYREEE (reference sequence). V lost 3 bases, J lost 0 bases, and 6 bases lay in between. This CDR3 contains 13 residues. The CDR3 reads CASSSTLNTEAFF. The CDR3 region has the DNA TGTGCCAGCAGCTCGACCCTGAACACTGAAGCTTTCTTT.

This clone was detected once. The chain combines TRBV5-5 with TRBJ1-2; no reliable D call. CDR1 and CDR2 from the germline V gene are SGHKS and YYEKEE (reference sequence). The CDR3 covers 10 residues. Deletions cut 7 bases from V and 3 bases from J, with 4 bases between. For the CDR3, the DNA is TGTGCCAGCGGAGACTATGGCTACACCTTC. Protein product: CASGDYGYTF. The complete variable domain, with remaining parts taken from reference TRBV5-5 and TRBJ1-2, reads DAGVTQSPTHLIKTRGQQVTLRCSPISGHKSVSWYQQVLGQGPQFIFQYYEKEERGRGNFPDRFSARQFPNYSSELNVNALLLGDSALYLCASGDYGYTFGSGTRLTVV.

The rearrangement uses TRBV2 and TRBJ2-5; D is perhaps TRBD1 or TRBD2 (6 bases each). V gave up 6 bases and J gave up 2 bases, with 19 bases separating them. Germline CDR1 and CDR2: SNHLY and FYNNEI. This CDR3 has 16 amino acids. CDR3 sequence: CASRDTGTWRQETQYF. The CDR3 bases are TGTGCCAGCAGGGACACAGGGACTTGGAGGCAAGAGACCCAGTACTTC.

V gene TRBV7-2 combines with J gene TRBJ1-6, with unresolved D. V gave up 5 bases and J gave up 4 bases, with 12 bases separating them. This CDR3 spans 15 amino acids. Germline CDR1 is SGHTA and CDR2 is FQGNSA. The CDR3 coding sequence is TGTGCCAGCAGCCCGGGAGGCGTTTATAATTCACCCCTCCACTTT. Its protein product is CASSPGGVYNSPLHF.

This rearrangement joins TRBV5-4 to TRBJ2-1; D gene ambiguous. This CDR3 has 14 amino acids. Germline V lookup: CDR1 SGHNT, CDR2 YYREEE (reference sequence). Between the trimmed V and J ends, which lost 4 bases and 8 bases, there was a span of 16 bases. As DNA, the CDR3 is TGTGCCAGCAGCCTCGGGCCCTCCCCCGATGAGCAGTTCTTC. Translating it yields CASSLGPSPDEQFF.

The CDR3 coding sequence is TGTGCCACCAGTGATTCCCTTCTCGGGACGGGGGATGGCAATGAGCAGTTCTTC. This translates into CATSDSLLGTGDGNEQFF. The chain recombines TRBV24-1 with TRBJ2-1; tentative D call: TRBD2 (6 bases). The CDR3 loop spans 18 amino acids. Per germline, CDR1 KGHDR and CDR2 SFDVKD. Trimming cost V 2 bases and J 6 bases, with 22 bases left between them.

V gene TRBV10-3 combines with J gene TRBJ1-5, with 7 bases fitting TRBD1. V trimming: 3 bases; J trimming: 7 bases; junction bases outside the gene matches: 3. This CDR3 spans 13 amino acids. The germline V gene encodes CDR1 ENHRY and CDR2 SYGVKD. CDR3 loop: CAISEGGGQPQHF. The CDR3 DNA sequence: TGTGCCATCAGTGAAGGGGGCGGCCAGCCCCAGCATTTT.

This sequence joins TRBV29-1 and TRBJ2-7; 8 nucleotides line up with TRBD2. CDR1 and CDR2 (germline): SQVTM, ANQGSEA. The ends lost 6 bases at V and 6 bases at J; junction bases unmatched: 4. CDR3 length: 11 residues. The DNA for the CDR3 is TGCAGCGTAGGCGGGGGGCTCGAGCAGTACTTC. Protein sequence: CSVGGGLEQYF.

The chain employs TRBV2 and TRBJ2-7; D is perhaps TRBD1 or TRBD2 (6 bases each). The CDR3 covers 14 residues. V lost 3 bases to trimming and J lost 4 bases, with 13 bases between them. Germline-derived CDR1 and CDR2 are SNHLY and FYNNEI. CDR3 coding DNA: TGTGCCAGCAGTGATTGGGGGGCGCGTTACGAGCAGTACGTC. As protein: CASSDWGARYEQYV.

The chain has TRBV19 and TRBJ1-1; 7 bases agree with TRBD1. In germline, CDR1 is LNHDA, CDR2 SQIVND (reference sequence). V trimming: 8 bases; J trimming: 4 bases; junction bases outside the gene matches: 4. The CDR3 covers 12 residues. The chain's CDR3 is CASAHRGTEAFF. The CDR3 bases are TGTGCCAGTGCACACAGGGGCACTGAAGCTTTCTTT.

V gene TRBV5-1 combines with J gene TRBJ2-1; perhaps TRBD2 as D (6 bases). Trimming cost V 3 bases and J 5 bases, with 21 bases left between them. CDR1 is SGHRS and CDR2 is YFSETQ in the germline V gene. CDR3 size: 17 residues. CDR3 sequence: CASSSNSVGGGNNEQFF. DNA of the CDR3: TGCGCCAGCAGCTCAAACTCGGTTGGCGGCGGGAACAATGAGCAGTTCTTC.

This chain joins TRBV12-3 or TRBV12-4 and TRBJ2-3; maybe TRBD1 (6 bases). V was cut by 5 bases and J by 5 bases, with 11 bases left in between. The CDR3 contains 13 residues. CDR3 DNA: TGTGCCAGCAGTACAGGGTGGGGAGATACGCAGTATTTT. Translation gives CASSTGWGDTQYF.

The chain joins TRBV18 to TRBJ2-7; D might be TRBD2 (5 bases). This CDR3 has 14 residues. V lost 3 bases and J lost 3, with 12 bases in between. Germline V gene sequence: CDR1 KGHSH, CDR2 LQKENI. The CDR3 sequence: CASSPVEGFYEQYF. In DNA form, the CDR3 reads TGTGCCAGCTCACCTGTTGAGGGTTTCTACGAGCAGTACTTC.

This clone was found once. The rearrangement links TRBV19 to TRBJ1-5; no definite D call. V lost 3 bases and J 10 bases, leaving 16 bases between the germline ends. The V gene's germline CDR1 is LNHDA and CDR2 SQIVND (reference sequence). The CDR3 length is 14 residues. CDR3: CASSMELPPQPQHF. The CDR3 DNA sequence: TGTGCCAGTAGTATGGAGCTTCCCCCACAACCCCAGCATTTT.

V gene TRBV19 combines with J gene TRBJ1-2; weak D call: TRBD1 (5 bases). The CDR3 covers 13 residues. Between the trimmed V and J ends, which lost 5 bases and 8 bases, there was a span of 15 bases. In germline, CDR1 is LNHDA, CDR2 SQIVND (reference sequence). CDR3 sequence: CASSWALGQGYTF. The CDR3 region has the DNA TGTGCCAGTAGTTGGGCTCTGGGGCAGGGCTACACCTTC. Full variable domain (remainder filled in from reference TRBV19 and TRBJ1-2): DGGITQSPKYLFRKEGQNVTLSCEQNLNHDAMYWYRQDPGQGLRLIYYSQIVNDFQKGDIAEGYSVSREKKESFPLTVTSAQKNPTAFYLCASSWALGQGYTFGSGTRLTVV.

DNA of the CDR3: TGTGCCAGTAGTGATGGACAGGGCTTCGCTGAAGCTTTCTTT. Its translation is CASSDGQGFAEAFF. V is TRBV19 and J is TRBJ1-1, with TRBD1 matching 8 bases. The V segment lost 5 bases and the J segment 6 bases; nucleotides outside the gene matches: 8. The CDR3 has 14 residues. Germline values: CDR1 LNHDA, CDR2 SQIVND (reference sequence).

The chain is built from TRBV7-8 and TRBJ1-5, with D possibly matching TRBD1 (5 bases). V dropped 5 bases and J dropped 6 bases, with 20 bases sitting between them. CDR1 is SGHVS and CDR2 is FQNEAQ in the germline V gene. This CDR3 is 16 amino acids long. The DNA of the CDR3 is TGTGCCAGCAGCCCCCACGGGGGAAATGATGGTCAGCCCCAGCATTTT. Protein sequence: CASSPHGGNDGQPQHF.

The chain carries TRBV4-1 and TRBJ1-3; weak D call: TRBD1 (6 bases). CDR3 length: 17 amino acids. V dropped 2 bases and J dropped 1 base, with 15 bases sitting between them. The germline V gene has CDR1 MGHRA and CDR2 YSYEKL. The CDR3 region has the DNA TGCGCCAGCAGCCAACCTAAACAGGGCAGGTCTGGAAACACCATATATTTT. Translating it yields CASSQPKQGRSGNTIYF.

This chain links TRBV6-5 with TRBJ1-1, with D hard to call. Trimming took 7 bases from V and 6 from J, leaving 15 bases between them. CDR3 size: 13 residues. CDR1 is MNHEY and CDR2 is SVGAGI in the germline V gene. CDR3 protein: CASTKTRTAEAFF. CDR3 nucleotides: TGTGCCAGCACTAAGACAAGGACCGCTGAAGCTTTCTTT.

The V gene is TRBV2, the J gene TRBJ2-1; TRBD2 agrees at 11 bases. The ends lost 3 bases at V and 15 bases at J; junction bases unmatched: 13. The CDR3 is 15 residues long. CDR1 is SNHLY, CDR2 FYNNEI, per germline. This CDR3 reads CASSESLAGGSKRFF. The CDR3 DNA reads TGTGCCAGCAGTGAGAGCCTAGCGGGGGGTTCGAAGAGGTTCTTC.

The J gene is TRBJ1-1, the V gene TRBV19; D is unclear. The CDR3 runs 14 residues. CDR1 is LNHDA, CDR2 SQIVND, per germline (reference sequence). The germline V and J ends were trimmed by 1 base and 1 base, with 7 bases remaining between them. CDR3 sequence (DNA): TGTGCCAGTAGTATAGTTCCGGGGAACACTGAAGCTTTCTTT. It codes for CASSIVPGNTEAFF.

The chain recombines TRBV18 with TRBJ1-2; D possibly corresponds to TRBD1 (5 bases). The CDR3 consists of 15 residues. The V end was cut by 3 bases, the J end by 4 bases, with 15 bases between. Germline V gene sequence: CDR1 KGHSH, CDR2 LQKENI. The CDR3 loop reads CASSPGAGSGYGYTF. As DNA, the CDR3 is TGTGCCAGCTCACCCGGGGCAGGGTCGGGCTATGGCTACACCTTC.